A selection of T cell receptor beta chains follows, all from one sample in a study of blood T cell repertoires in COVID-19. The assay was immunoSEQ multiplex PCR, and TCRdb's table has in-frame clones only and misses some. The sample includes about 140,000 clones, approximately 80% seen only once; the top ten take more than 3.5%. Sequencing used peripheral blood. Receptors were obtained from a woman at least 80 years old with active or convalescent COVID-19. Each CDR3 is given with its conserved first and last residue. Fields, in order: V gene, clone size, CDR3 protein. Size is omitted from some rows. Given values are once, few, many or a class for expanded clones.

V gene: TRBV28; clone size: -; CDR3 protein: CASSPQFDRGAFF
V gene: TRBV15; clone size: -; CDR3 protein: CATSSDSFHNEQFF
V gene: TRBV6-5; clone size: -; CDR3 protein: CASQRSEPNYGYTF
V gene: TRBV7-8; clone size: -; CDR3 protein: CASSASGQNYGYTF
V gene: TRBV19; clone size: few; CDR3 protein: CASSINGIGSFGANVLTF
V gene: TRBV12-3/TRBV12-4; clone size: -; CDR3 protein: CASSLQNEQFF
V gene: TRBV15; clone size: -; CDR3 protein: CATSSPRSEENTEAFF
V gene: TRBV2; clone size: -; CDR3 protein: CASSKGQSYEQYF
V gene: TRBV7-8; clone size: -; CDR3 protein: CASSPIPSGNTIYF
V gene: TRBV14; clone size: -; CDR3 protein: CASSRPGLAGGSLETQYF
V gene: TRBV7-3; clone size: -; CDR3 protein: CASTPGQPVTNGYTF
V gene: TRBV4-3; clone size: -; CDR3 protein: CASSQVSAGGTQYF
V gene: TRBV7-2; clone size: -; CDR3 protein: CASSLVSGGVPTTDTQYF
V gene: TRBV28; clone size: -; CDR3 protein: CASSFDRVVTEAFF
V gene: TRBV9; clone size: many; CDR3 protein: CASSVVPQGAGTGELFF
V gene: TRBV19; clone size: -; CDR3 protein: CASSTRQAAPGGGNTIYF
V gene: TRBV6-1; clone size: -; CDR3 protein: CASTSTASIPLHF
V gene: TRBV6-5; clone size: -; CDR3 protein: CASSSEAGGLTDTQYF
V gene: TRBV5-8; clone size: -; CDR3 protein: CASSRRQARYQPQHF
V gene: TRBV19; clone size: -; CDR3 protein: CASSIGQGYGANVLTF
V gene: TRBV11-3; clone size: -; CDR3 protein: CASSPRRGGSYNEQFF
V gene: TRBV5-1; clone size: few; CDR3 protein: CASSPGTGPSWGYTF
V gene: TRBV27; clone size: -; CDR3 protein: CASSFDQDRGNGYTF
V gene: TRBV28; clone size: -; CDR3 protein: CASSQFPGTGGTTF
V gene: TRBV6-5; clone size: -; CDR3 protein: CASISFQGDYGYTF
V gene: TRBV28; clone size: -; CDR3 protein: CASSLVTGTYGYTF
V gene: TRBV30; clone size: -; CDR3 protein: CAWSVSGAGSYEQYF